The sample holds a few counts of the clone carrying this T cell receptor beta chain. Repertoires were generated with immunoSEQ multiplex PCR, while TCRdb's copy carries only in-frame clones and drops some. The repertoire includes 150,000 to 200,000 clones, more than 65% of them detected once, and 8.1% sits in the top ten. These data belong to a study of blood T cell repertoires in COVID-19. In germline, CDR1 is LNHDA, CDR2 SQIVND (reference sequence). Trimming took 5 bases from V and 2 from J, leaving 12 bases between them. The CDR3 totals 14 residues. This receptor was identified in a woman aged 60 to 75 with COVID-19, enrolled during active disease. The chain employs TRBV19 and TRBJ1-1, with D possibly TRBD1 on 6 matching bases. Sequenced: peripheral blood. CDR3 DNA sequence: TGTGCCAGTAGTTTCGGGACATCCAACACTGAAGCTTTCTTT. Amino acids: CASSFGTSNTEAFF.